Shown below are 23 T cell receptor beta chains from a single sample sequenced in a study of a mutant IDH1 vaccine in newly diagnosed glioma (dated by TCRdb to the early 2020s). These receptors have no known antigen. The meaning of the sample's time point label: week 47, end of study. Each vaccine dose was 300 ug of a 20-mer mutant IDH1 peptide in Montanide, given subcutaneously with topical imiquimod. The library relied on the immunoSEQ multiplex PCR assay. In its TCRdb copy, this immuneACCESS table keeps in-frame sequences only and misses some clones. Where compared with another copy, unresolved V genes explain less than half of these, and the others have no known cause. A total of some 60,000 clones appear in this sample, about four fifths of them only once. Roughly 3.2% of the sample belongs to the ten largest clones. The source was PBMCs, collected from a glioma patient whose treatment included an IDH1 peptide vaccine. The receptors derive from a woman aged 50 to 60 with glioma.

CDR3 protein: CASSEGDYNSPLHF. The CDR3 nucleotides read TGTGCCAGCAGTGAAGGGGATTATAATTCACCCCTCCACTTT. The rearrangement joins TRBV2 to TRBJ1-6; D is uncertain. The CDR3 has 14 residues. V was trimmed by 1 base and J by 4 bases, leaving 5 bases between them. The germline CDR1 and CDR2 sequences are SNHLY and FYNNEI.

A single count supports this clone. V is TRBV5-6 and J is TRBJ2-2; D ambiguous. CDR1 SGHDT and CDR2 YYEEEE come from the germline V gene. The CDR3 extends over 14 amino acids. V was cut by 0 bases and J by 2 bases, with 5 bases left in between. The CDR3 here is CASSLGRNTGELFF. The CDR3 bases are TGTGCCAGCAGCTTGGGAAGAAACACCGGGGAGCTGTTTTTT.

The chain recombines TRBV4-1 with TRBJ2-3; the D is unclear. The germline CDR1 and CDR2 sequences are MGHRA and YSYEKL. V lost 6 bases and J lost 1, with 11 bases in between. CDR3 length equals 14 residues. CDR3: CASSPSGGTDTQYF. Here the CDR3 DNA reads TGCGCCAGCAGTCCAAGTGGGGGCACAGATACGCAGTATTTT.

The rearrangement links TRBV9 to TRBJ1-2; D gene uncertain. CDR1 and CDR2 from the germline V gene are SGDLS and YYNGEE. The CDR3 consists of 14 residues. Trimming took off 5 bases at V and 1 base at J, with 12 bases between the two ends. CDR3 in amino acids: CASRGPRDNYGYTF. CDR3 sequence (DNA): TGTGCCAGCAGGGGTCCCCGAGATAACTATGGCTACACCTTC.

The rearrangement links TRBV2 to TRBJ1-3; D is undetermined. Germline V gene data show CDR1 as SNHLY and CDR2 as FYNNEI. The germline V and J ends were trimmed by 3 bases and 0 bases, with 12 bases remaining between them. The CDR3 extends over 16 amino acids. The CDR3 loop reads CASSEGRANSGNTIYF. CDR3 coding DNA: TGTGCCAGCAGTGAGGGTAGGGCAAACTCTGGAAACACCATATATTTT.

The V call is TRBV6-1, the J call TRBJ1-1; a possible D gene is TRBD1 (6 bases). Trimming took off 0 bases at V and 8 bases at J, with 19 bases between the two ends. The CDR3 is 16 amino acids. Germline V gene sequence: CDR1 MNHNS, CDR2 SASEGT. The chain's CDR3 is CASSEAGRGFRLEAFF. In nucleotides, the CDR3 is TGTGCCAGCAGTGAAGCCGGCAGGGGATTCAGGCTAGAAGCTTTCTTT.

The chain carries TRBV27 and TRBJ1-1; D unresolved. Looked up from germline, CDR1 is MNHEY and CDR2 is SMNVEV (reference sequence). V lost 2 bases to trimming and J lost 7 bases, with 11 bases between them. The CDR3 contains 13 residues. The CDR3 sequence is CASSLKGWNEAFF. The DNA for the CDR3 is TGTGCCAGCAGTTTAAAAGGGTGGAATGAAGCTTTCTTT.

The chain recombines TRBV29-1 with TRBJ2-1; D ambiguous. CDR1 and CDR2 (germline): SQVTM, ANQGSEA. The CDR3 length is 15 residues. Deletions cut 5 bases from V and 1 base from J, with 15 bases between. CDR3 in DNA: TGCAGCGTTCAATCCCGCACGTTATCCTACAATGAGCAGTTCTTC. Protein product: CSVQSRTLSYNEQFF.

This rearrangement joins TRBV5-8 to TRBJ1-2; TRBD1 might be the D (6 bases). The V gene lost 3 bases and the J gene lost 3 bases, with 15 bases spanning the gap. The CDR3 sequence is 15 residues long. The V gene's germline CDR1 is SGHTS and CDR2 YDEGEE. CDR3 in amino acids: CASSSLNKGDYGYTF. The CDR3, as DNA: TGTGCCAGCAGCTCCCTCAACAAGGGGGACTATGGCTACACCTTC.

The chain joins TRBV2 to TRBJ2-1, with 8 bases fitting TRBD2. V shed 0 bases, J shed 5 bases, and the junction held 9 bases outside the gene matches. Germline CDR1 and CDR2: SNHLY and FYNNEI. CDR3 length equals 17 residues. The CDR3: CASSEAHRTSGNNEQFF. In DNA, the CDR3 is TGTGCCAGCAGTGAAGCGCACAGAACTAGCGGTAACAATGAGCAGTTCTTC.

V is TRBV6-6 and J is TRBJ2-7; D possibly corresponds to TRBD1 (5 bases). Between the trimmed V and J ends, which lost 2 bases and 2 bases, there was a span of 7 bases. CDR3 length equals 13 residues. CDR1 and CDR2 from the germline V gene are MNHNY and SVGAGI (reference sequence). The CDR3 sequence: CASSYKTAYEQYF. The DNA of the CDR3 is TGTGCCAGCAGTTACAAGACAGCCTACGAGCAGTACTTC.

This CDR3 reads CASSQMTGGYGYTF. The CDR3 DNA reads as TGTGCCAGCAGCCAGATGACAGGGGGCTATGGCTACACCTTC. The chain recombines TRBV6-6 with TRBJ1-2, with 9 bases identical to TRBD1. Germline CDR1 reads MNHNY; CDR2 reads SVGAGI (reference sequence). This CDR3 has 14 residues. The ends lost 6 bases at V and 4 bases at J; junction bases unmatched: 6.

The chain links TRBV2 to TRBJ2-6, with no clear D. Germline V gene sequence: CDR1 SNHLY, CDR2 FYNNEI. V was pared by 7 bases and J by 0 bases, with 13 bases between. This CDR3 is built from 16 residues. The DNA of the CDR3 is TGTGCCAGCAACCGAAACACAGTCTCTGGGGCCAACGTCCTGACTTTC. Amino acids: CASNRNTVSGANVLTF.

In this sample, this clone turned up once. The genes are TRBV9 and TRBJ1-4; D gene unclear. Per germline, CDR1 SGDLS and CDR2 YYNGEE. V lost 7 bases and J 1 base, leaving 5 bases between the germline ends. The length of the CDR3 is 12 residues. The CDR3 DNA reads TGTGCCAGCGAGGGAACTAATGAAAAACTGTTTTTT. Its translation is CASEGTNEKLFF.

The V call is TRBV7-9, the J call TRBJ1-4; tentatively, D is TRBD1 (6 bases). The length of the CDR3 is 15 residues. Between the trimmed V and J ends, which lost 4 bases and 6 bases, there was a span of 15 bases. Germline values: CDR1 SEHNR, CDR2 FQNEAQ (reference sequence). The CDR3 reads CASSYIQGLDEKLFF. The CDR3 DNA reads as TGTGCCAGCAGCTATATACAGGGTTTGGATGAAAAACTGTTTTTT.

The chain couples TRBV5-6 to TRBJ2-2; tentatively, D is TRBD1 or TRBD2 (5 bases each). The germline CDR1 and CDR2 sequences are SGHDT and YYEEEE. V dropped 4 bases and J dropped 4 bases, with 8 bases sitting between them. The CDR3 totals 13 residues. As DNA, the CDR3 is TGTGCCAGCAGCCGAGGGACCACCGGGGAGCTGTTTTTT. Translation gives CASSRGTTGELFF.

This clone appeared a few times. The chain carries TRBV29-1 and TRBJ1-1, with a tentative D call TRBD1 (5 bases). The ends were cut back, 4 bases at V and 6 bases at J, with 9 bases in the middle. From germline, CDR1 is SQVTM and CDR2 ANQGSEA. There are 11 residues in the CDR3. CDR3 region: CSVVGEAEAFF. DNA of the CDR3: TGCAGCGTTGTGGGGGAGGCTGAAGCTTTCTTT.

The chain joins TRBV7-8 to TRBJ1-2, with D possibly being TRBD1 (5 bases). The V end was cut by 5 bases, the J end by 4 bases, with 32 bases between. The CDR3 runs 20 residues. Germline CDR1 SGHVS, CDR2 FQNEAQ. In DNA form, the CDR3 reads TGTGCCAGCAGCCTCCCTATGAGTGACTCTCCGGGACCGATGTTCTATGGCTACACCTTC. It encodes CASSLPMSDSPGPMFYGYTF.

The V gene is TRBV5-8, the J gene TRBJ1-5, with no clear D. V was shortened by 0 bases and J by 0 bases, with 4 bases between the two germline ends. There are 14 residues in the CDR3. Germline V gene sequence: CDR1 SGHTS, CDR2 YDEGEE. The CDR3 is CASSLVVSNQPQHF. The CDR3 nucleotides are TGTGCCAGCAGCTTGGTAGTTAGCAATCAGCCCCAGCATTTT.

CDR3 loop: CASSMRGGDSYEQYF. The CDR3 DNA follows: TGTGCCAGTAGTATGAGGGGAGGGGACTCCTACGAGCAGTACTTC. The chain is built from TRBV19 and TRBJ2-7; 7 bases line up with TRBD2. After removal of 3 bases from V and 0 bases from J, the junction contained 5 bases not matched to a gene. This CDR3 has 15 amino acids. Germline CDR1 is LNHDA and CDR2 is SQIVND (reference sequence).

This chain connects TRBV6-1 to TRBJ1-2; no clear D gene. The CDR3 is 13 amino acids. V dropped 7 bases and J dropped 6 bases, with 15 bases sitting between them. Per germline, CDR1 MNHNS and CDR2 SASEGT. CDR3 in DNA: TGTGCCAGCACGATTTTGGGAAGCGATGGCTACACCTTC. Translating gives CASTILGSDGYTF.

The chain couples TRBV5-6 to TRBJ1-1, with D tentatively TRBD1 (5 bases). Germline V gives CDR1 SGHDT, CDR2 YYEEEE. This CDR3 spans 13 amino acids. Trimming cost V 3 bases and J 6 bases, with 12 bases left between them. The CDR3 nucleotides read TGTGCCAGCAGCTCCCAGGGTGTCCCTGAAGCTTTCTTT. Amino acid sequence: CASSSQGVPEAFF.

This rearrangement joins TRBV5-1 to TRBJ1-2, with 8 bases that match TRBD1. The CDR3 extends over 15 amino acids. Trimming at V came to 4 bases and at J to 0 bases, leaving 5 bases not matched to a gene. Looked up from germline, CDR1 is SGHRS and CDR2 is YFSETQ. The CDR3 nucleotides read TGCGCCAGCAGCCCTTGGACAGGGCCTAACTATGGCTACACCTTC. Its protein is CASSPWTGPNYGYTF.